A selection of T cell receptor beta chains follows, all from one sample in a study of blood T cell repertoires in COVID-19. TCRdb keeps only in-frame clones here, not all; method: immunoSEQ multiplex PCR. The data show approximately 350,000 clones, 87% seen once. The sequencing input was peripheral blood. The receptor source for this set is a woman aged 50 to 65 with COVID-19, enrolled during active disease. Both conserved end residues are part of each CDR3. D genes are given only for firm matches. For some rows the clone size is stated as once, few or many, or as a class when expanded; others skip it.

d_call	clone_size	v_call	j_call	cdr3_aa	cdr3_nt
NA	NA	TRBV4-1	TRBJ1-1	CASSQYVYGDEAFF	TGCGCCAGCAGCCAATATGTATACGGGGATGAAGCTTTCTTT
TRBD1	NA	TRBV5-1	TRBJ1-4	CASRTGTGNEKLFF	TGCGCCAGCAGGACCGGGACAGGGAATGAAAAACTGTTTTTT
NA	NA	TRBV5-6	TRBJ2-7	CASSTSGEPTSYEQYF	TGTGCCAGCAGCACAAGTGGGGAGCCTACTAGTTACGAGCAGTACTTC
TRBD1	NA	TRBV29-1	TRBJ1-1	CSVTGGGTEAFF	TGCAGCGTTACAGGGGGCGGCACTGAAGCTTTCTTT
NA	NA	TRBV21-1	TRBJ2-3	CASSPRDWQSLTDTQYF	TGTGCCAGCAGCCCTCGGGACTGGCAGAGTCTCACAGATACGCAGTATTTT
NA	NA	TRBV5-6	TRBJ1-1	CASSANPRRNTEAFF	TGTGCCAGCAGCGCCAATCCTCGCAGGAACACTGAAGCTTTCTTT
NA	NA	TRBV5-1	TRBJ1-1	CASTREGRTEAFF	TGCGCCAGCACCCGGGAGGGAAGGACTGAAGCTTTCTTT
TRBD2	NA	TRBV11-2	TRBJ2-5	CASSLVGAVAGRGETQYF	TGTGCCAGCAGCTTAGTTGGAGCGGTAGCGGGAAGGGGTGAGACCCAGTACTTC
NA	few	TRBV6-1	TRBJ1-1	CASSELRQATEAFF	TGTGCCAGCAGTGAACTGAGACAGGCTACTGAAGCTTTCTTT
TRBD2	NA	TRBV5-5	TRBJ2-1	CASSLGLAGSYNEQFF	TGTGCCAGCAGCTTGGGACTAGCGGGATCCTACAATGAGCAGTTCTTC
NA	NA	TRBV18	TRBJ1-6	CASSPDGGSPLHF	TGTGCCAGCTCACCCGACGGGGGATCACCCCTCCACTTT
NA	NA	TRBV20-1	TRBJ1-3	CSARRGDTIYF	TGCAGTGCTAGGCGCGGGGACACCATATATTTT
TRBD2	NA	TRBV15	TRBJ2-2	CATSRVRGGNTGELFF	TGTGCCACCAGCAGAGTGCGGGGGGGAAACACCGGGGAGCTGTTTTTT
NA	NA	TRBV19	TRBJ2-3	CASSIEEVGYPDTQYF	TGTGCCAGTAGTATAGAGGAGGTCGGGTACCCAGATACGCAGTATTTT
NA	NA	TRBV10-3	TRBJ2-2	CAISEGITGELFF	TGTGCCATCAGTGAGGGCATCACCGGGGAGCTGTTTTTT
TRBD2	NA	TRBV3-1/TRBV3-2	TRBJ2-7	CASSQGLAGEEQYF	TGTGCCAGCAGCCAAGGACTAGCGGGGGAGGAGCAGTACTTC
NA	NA	TRBV4-1	TRBJ2-2	CASNNRGALNTGELFF	TGCGCCAGCAATAATCGTGGGGCACTAAACACCGGGGAGCTGTTTTTT
NA	NA	TRBV11-3	TRBJ2-1	CASSFPSGSEQFF	TGTGCCAGCAGCTTCCCGAGCGGTAGTGAGCAGTTCTTC
NA	NA	TRBV2	TRBJ2-3	CASSLGMEDTQYF	TGTGCCAGCAGCCTCGGCATGGAGGATACGCAGTATTTT
TRBD2	NA	TRBV18	TRBJ2-5	CASSPNSGIQETQYF	TGTGCCAGCTCACCAAATAGCGGGATCCAAGAGACCCAGTACTTC
TRBD1	NA	TRBV24-1	TRBJ2-7	CATSDPNPRTGLYEQYF	TGTGCCACCAGTGATCCTAACCCGAGGACAGGATTATACGAGCAGTACTTC
NA	few	TRBV27	TRBJ2-2	CASPEMGGTGELFF	TGTGCCAGCCCTGAAATGGGGGGAACCGGGGAGCTGTTTTTT
TRBD2	NA	TRBV5-1	TRBJ2-3	CASSYTSGASTDTQYF	TGCGCCAGCAGCTATACTAGCGGAGCTAGCACAGATACGCAGTATTTT
TRBD1	NA	TRBV7-2	TRBJ1-3	CASSWTGPRSGNTIYF	TGTGCCAGCAGCTGGACAGGGCCCCGCTCTGGAAACACCATATATTTT
TRBD2	NA	TRBV9	TRBJ2-7	CASSTSGSYQQYF	TGTGCCAGCTCGACTAGCGGGAGCTACCAGCAGTACTTC
NA	NA	TRBV5-1	TRBJ1-1	CASSRGWLQGDTEAFF	TGCGCCAGCAGCCGCGGGTGGTTACAGGGAGACACTGAAGCTTTCTTT
NA	NA	TRBV3-1/TRBV3-2	TRBJ1-1	CASGRRGGGNTEAFF	TGTGCCAGCGGGCGACGTGGGGGGGGGAACACTGAAGCTTTCTTT
NA	once	TRBV6-6	TRBJ2-1	CASSYSSGKSYNEQFF	TGTGCCAGCAGTTACTCTTCAGGAAAATCCTACAATGAGCAGTTCTTC
NA	NA	TRBV5-1	TRBJ2-3	CASSWGQPADTQYF	TGCGCCAGCAGTTGGGGCCAACCCGCAGATACGCAGTATTTT
NA	NA	TRBV11-3	TRBJ1-4	CASSSRGTPGDEKLFF	TGTGCCAGCAGCTCCCGGGGGACCCCGGGGGATGAAAAACTGTTTTTT
NA	NA	TRBV2	TRBJ2-1	CASTLAHEQFF	TGTGCCAGCACCTTAGCCCATGAGCAGTTCTTC
TRBD2	NA	TRBV7-2	TRBJ2-1	CASSLSSGTSGSSEQFF	TGTGCCAGCAGCTTATCATCCGGGACTAGCGGGAGTTCTGAGCAGTTCTTC
NA	NA	TRBV10-3	TRBJ1-5	CAIKSSRDTNQPQHF	TGTGCCATCAAGTCAAGCCGGGACACCAATCAGCCCCAGCATTTT
TRBD2	NA	TRBV5-1	TRBJ2-1	CASSLISGSTYNEQFF	TGCGCCAGCAGCTTGATTAGCGGGAGCACCTACAATGAGCAGTTCTTC
NA	NA	TRBV5-1	TRBJ2-5	CASRTGTSKETQYF	TGCGCCAGCAGGACTGGCACTAGCAAGGAGACCCAGTACTTC
TRBD1	NA	TRBV2	TRBJ1-1	CASSDRTGGNLGTEAFF	TGTGCCAGCAGTGATAGAACAGGGGGCAATTTGGGAACTGAAGCTTTCTTT
NA	NA	TRBV6-5	TRBJ1-2	CASSPGHMNYGYTF	TGTGCCAGCAGTCCGGGACACATGAACTATGGCTACACCTTC